The 26 T cell receptor beta chains listed next were all sequenced from one sample in a study of memory CD4+ T cells and cytomegalovirus serostatus. Sequencing was performed with immunoSEQ multiplex PCR; in TCRdb, only in-frame clones are kept and a portion is missing. The table records some 73,000 clones, approximately 78% of them present only once. The sort gate was single viable CD3+CD4+CD8-CD45RO+ cells for memory CD4+ T cells. The source material was memory CD4+ T cells from blood. The receptor set was obtained from an adult in good health and CMV-seropositive.

V gene TRBV13 combines with J gene TRBJ2-7; the match to TRBD1 covers 7 bases. J gave up 6 bases and V 5 bases, and 7 bases lay outside the gene matches. CDR3 length: 13 residues. CDR1 PRHDT and CDR2 FYEKMQ come from the germline V gene (reference sequence). The CDR3 loop is CASSMGTGVEQYF. CDR3 in DNA: TGTGCCAGCAGCATGGGAACAGGGGTCGAGCAGTACTTC.

The J gene is TRBJ1-2, the V gene TRBV4-2, with a tentative D call TRBD1 (5 bases). Trimming removed 0 bases at V and 8 bases at J, with 7 bases between. The CDR3 covers 12 residues. CDR1 LGHNA and CDR2 YNFKEQ come from the germline V gene. CDR3 in amino acids: CASSQEGDGYTF. The CDR3 DNA follows: TGTGCCAGCAGCCAAGAAGGGGACGGCTACACCTTC.

The V gene is TRBV5-1, the J gene TRBJ2-1, with 11 bases that match TRBD2. The CDR3 runs 16 residues. In germline, CDR1 is SGHRS, CDR2 YFSETQ. V lost 4 bases and J lost 9; bases outside the gene matches: 12. The CDR3, as DNA: TGCGCCAGCAGCCTTAGCGGGAGGGCCTGGGAAGGTGAGCAGTTCTTC. Translation gives CASSLSGRAWEGEQFF.

The genes are TRBV28 and TRBJ1-6; 9 nucleotides agree with TRBD1. The CDR3 length is 15 residues. With V trimmed by 6 bases and J by 9 bases, 9 bases remained unmatched. Germline V gene data show CDR1 as MDHEN and CDR2 as SYDVKM. CDR3 nucleotides: TGTGCCAGCAGCGAAATTGACAGGGGGGTTTCACCCCTCCACTTT. Encoded protein: CASSEIDRGVSPLHF.

V and J are TRBV20-1 and TRBJ1-1; unclear D gene. V was cut by 5 bases and J by 6 bases, with 10 bases left in between. This CDR3 comprises 11 residues. Germline CDR1 and CDR2: DFQATT and SNEGSKA (reference sequence). The CDR3 region has the DNA TGCAGTGCTTGGGAAAGGGCTGAAGCTTTCTTT. It is translated as CSAWERAEAFF.

This clone was observed once. As DNA, the CDR3 is TGTGCCAGCAGCCAGGGGGCGAATCAGCCCCAGCATTTT. Its protein product is CASSQGANQPQHF. V is TRBV2 and J is TRBJ1-5, with 8 bases identical to TRBD1. The CDR3 sequence is 13 residues long. Germline CDR1 is SNHLY and CDR2 is FYNNEI. The J segment lost 4 bases and the V segment lost 6 bases, leaving 2 bases of the junction unmatched.

The V call is TRBV30, the J call TRBJ1-5; D remains ambiguous. Germline loops: CDR1 GTSNPN, CDR2 SVGIG (reference sequence). The CDR3 extends over 17 amino acids. The germline V and J ends were trimmed by 0 bases and 6 bases, with 21 bases remaining between them. This chain's CDR3 is CAWSVQRGRPIGQPQHF. DNA for the CDR3: TGTGCCTGGAGTGTACAACGAGGGAGACCAATAGGTCAGCCCCAGCATTTT. Together with reference TRBV30 and TRBJ1-5, the CDR3 gives the full variable domain: SQTIHQWPATLVQPVGSPLSLECTVEGTSNPNLYWYRQAAGRGLQLLFYSVGIGQISSEVPQNLSASRPQDRQFILSSKKLLLSDSGFYLCAWSVQRGRPIGQPQHFGDGTRLSIL.

The rearrangement joins TRBV2 to TRBJ2-3; 7 nucleotides match TRBD2. The J segment lost 4 bases and the V segment lost 8 bases, leaving 21 bases of the junction unmatched. CDR1 and CDR2 from the germline V gene are SNHLY and FYNNEI. This CDR3 contains 18 residues. CDR3 loop: CASWQGSGANSGADTQYF. In nucleotides, the CDR3 is TGTGCCAGCTGGCAAGGGAGCGGGGCAAACTCTGGAGCAGATACGCAGTATTTT.

This rearrangement joins TRBV2 to TRBJ2-5; TRBD2 aligns across 7 bases. The trim removed 6 bases at V and 5 bases at J, leaving 3 bases unmatched. The CDR3 is made up of 12 amino acids. The V gene's germline CDR1 is SNHLY and CDR2 FYNNEI. This chain's CDR3 is CASRGGPETQYF. In DNA, the CDR3 is TGTGCCAGCAGGGGAGGGCCCGAGACCCAGTACTTC.

The V call is TRBV11-3, the J call TRBJ2-7, with D perhaps TRBD1 or TRBD2 (6 bases each). Trimming took 0 bases from V and 4 from J, leaving 10 bases between them. From germline, CDR1 is SGHNT and CDR2 YENEEA. CDR3 length equals 14 residues. The DNA for the CDR3 is TGTGCCAGCAGCTTAGATCGGGGGCTTTACGAGCAGTACGTC. Its translation is CASSLDRGLYEQYV.

The chain employs TRBV10-1 and TRBJ1-4; tentatively, D is TRBD1 (6 bases). There are 15 residues in the CDR3. The V end was cut by 3 bases, the J end by 1 base, with 9 bases between. The germline gives CDR1 WNHNN, CDR2 SYGVQD (reference sequence). The CDR3 nucleotides are TGCGCCAGCAGTGACTCGACAGGAACTAATGAAAAACTGTTTTTT. Its protein product is CASSDSTGTNEKLFF.

The chain uses TRBV30 and TRBJ2-1; TRBD2 matches 11 bases. This CDR3 comprises 14 residues. Per the germline V gene, CDR1 is GTSNPN and CDR2 is SVGIG (reference sequence). Losses at the gene ends were 7 bases for V and 10 bases for J; bases not matched to a gene: 12. In DNA, the CDR3 is TGTGCCTCTACTAGCGGGGGTCACTTAGGGGAGCAGTTCTTC. It encodes CASTSGGHLGEQFF.

The rearrangement uses TRBV7-7 and TRBJ2-3, with no clear D. The V and J ends lost 1 base and 4 bases respectively, with 9 bases between them. Germline loops: CDR1 SSHAT, CDR2 FNYEAQ (reference sequence). The length of the CDR3 is 14 residues. In DNA, the CDR3 is TGTGCCAGCAGCTTAGGTGTCCAGGCAGATACGCAGTATTTT. This gives the protein CASSLGVQADTQYF. Full variable domain (rest looked up from reference TRBV7-7 and TRBJ2-3): GAGVSQSPRYKVTKRGQDVTLRCDPISSHATLYWYQQALGQGPEFLTYFNYEAQPDKSGLPSDRFSAERPEGSISTLTIQRTEQRDSAMYRCASSLGVQADTQYFGPGTRLTVL.

Here the CDR3 reads CATSRDLMGQTATYGYTF. The CDR3 DNA follows: TGTGCCACCAGCAGAGATCTGATGGGACAGACGGCCACCTATGGCTACACCTTC. The chain links TRBV15 to TRBJ1-2; TRBD1 agrees at 7 bases. J lost 4 bases, V lost 0 bases, and 14 bases had no gene match. The CDR3 contains 18 residues. Germline values: CDR1 LNHNV, CDR2 YYDKDF (reference sequence).

The chain couples TRBV7-6 to TRBJ2-2; 9 nucleotides match TRBD1. V shed 0 bases, J shed 7 bases, and the junction held 12 bases outside the gene matches. The length of the CDR3 is 18 residues. The germline gives CDR1 SGHVS, CDR2 FNYEAQ. The DNA for the CDR3 is TGTGCCAGCAGCTTAGCTGGTATTGGACAGGGGTTTGGCGGGGAGCTGTTTTTT. Protein: CASSLAGIGQGFGGELFF.

The V and J genes are TRBV25-1 and TRBJ1-4, with D tentatively TRBD1 (6 bases). Germline loops: CDR1 MGHDK, CDR2 SYGVNS. The germline V and J ends were trimmed by 0 bases and 8 bases, with 10 bases remaining between them. There are 14 residues in the CDR3. The CDR3 DNA reads as TGTGCCAGCAGTGAATACGGGGGCTGGGAAAAACTGTTTTTT. Residues: CASSEYGGWEKLFF.

By share, this clone ranks as medium-sized. The chain carries TRBV2 and TRBJ1-6, with D perhaps TRBD1 (5 bases). Germline V gene data show CDR1 as SNHLY and CDR2 as FYNNEI. V gave up 7 bases and J gave up 7 bases, with 17 bases separating them. The CDR3 runs to 15 residues. Here the CDR3 DNA reads TGTGCCAGCATCCCCGGATTGGGACTGAATTCACCCCTCCACTTT. It yields the protein CASIPGLGLNSPLHF.

This clone was observed once. The chain combines TRBV6-5 with TRBJ2-3; 9 nucleotides agree with TRBD2. The germline CDR1 and CDR2 sequences are MNHEY and SVGAGI. The CDR3 length is 15 residues. Unmatched junction bases numbered 4, after V lost 0 bases and J lost 6 bases. The CDR3 DNA follows: TGTGCCAGCAGTTACTCGGCGGGGGGGCTGGATACGCAGTATTTT. It specifies CASSYSAGGLDTQYF.

This chain links TRBV7-8 with TRBJ1-4, with a possible D match to TRBD1 (5 bases). Germline V gene sequence: CDR1 SGHVS, CDR2 FQNEAQ. The CDR3 contains 15 residues. Trimming removed 5 bases from V and 7 bases from J, with 17 bases in between. The CDR3 protein is CASSLGEGRSEKLFF. The CDR3, as DNA: TGTGCCAGCAGCCTAGGGGAGGGTAGGAGTGAAAAACTGTTTTTT.

This chain joins TRBV18 and TRBJ1-6; D might be TRBD1 (6 bases). Germline V lookup: CDR1 KGHSH, CDR2 LQKENI. The CDR3 length is 16 residues. Between the trimmed V and J ends, which lost 6 bases and 7 bases, there was a span of 19 bases. The CDR3 region is CASSLAGVNGNSPLHF. CDR3 coding DNA: TGTGCCAGCTCTCTTGCAGGGGTCAATGGGAATTCACCCCTCCACTTT. The full variable domain, in which reference TRBV18 and TRBJ1-6 provide the parts outside the CDR3, is NAGVMQNPRHLVRRRGQEARLRCSPMKGHSHVYWYRQLPEEGLKFMVYLQKENIIDESGMPKERFSAEFPKEGPSILRIQQVVRGDSAAYFCASSLAGVNGNSPLHFGNGTRLTVT.

The chain links TRBV5-1 to TRBJ1-6, with 7 bases lining up with TRBD1. J gave up 2 bases and V 4 bases, and 9 bases lay outside the gene matches. CDR1 and CDR2 from the germline V gene are SGHRS and YFSETQ. The CDR3 has 17 residues. The CDR3 DNA is TGCGCCAGCAGCCCGGCTCCCGGGACAGCCTATAATTCACCCCTCCACTTT. Its translation is CASSPAPGTAYNSPLHF. Combining the CDR3 with reference TRBV5-1 and TRBJ1-6 gives the whole variable domain KAGVTQTPRYLIKTRGQQVTLSCSPISGHRSVSWYQQTPGQGLQFLFEYFSETQRNKGNFPGRFSGRQFSNSRSEMNVSTLELGDSALYLCASSPAPGTAYNSPLHFGNGTRLTVT.

The rearrangement joins TRBV7-9 to TRBJ1-1, with TRBD1 identical over 7 bases. The trim removed 0 bases at V and 1 base at J, leaving 5 bases unmatched. The CDR3 contains 16 residues. The germline gives CDR1 SEHNR, CDR2 FQNEAQ (reference sequence). CDR3 protein: CASSLAGGGGNTEAFF. CDR3 bases: TGTGCCAGCAGCTTAGCCGGAGGGGGCGGGAACACTGAAGCTTTCTTT.

V is TRBV18 and J is TRBJ1-1; D call uncertain. CDR3 size: 13 residues. CDR1 and CDR2 from the germline V gene are KGHSH and LQKENI. Trimming removed 2 bases from V and 4 bases from J, with 8 bases in between. CDR3 sequence (DNA): TGTGCCAGCTCACCAATGGAAGGCACTGAAGCTTTCTTT. This gives the protein CASSPMEGTEAFF.

The chain recombines TRBV7-9 with TRBJ1-4; 7 bases match TRBD1. Germline CDR1 reads SEHNR; CDR2 reads FQNEAQ (reference sequence). The ends lost 5 bases at V and 0 bases at J; junction bases unmatched: 9. There are 17 residues in the CDR3. The CDR3 coding sequence is TGTGCCAGCAGCCCGGGGGGGGACAGTGCAACTAATGAAAAACTGTTTTTT. It yields the protein CASSPGGDSATNEKLFF.

The chain couples TRBV10-3 to TRBJ2-4, with 8 bases matching TRBD1. CDR3 length equals 12 residues. The ends lost 8 bases at V and 5 bases at J; junction bases unmatched: 2. Germline V gives CDR1 ENHRY, CDR2 SYGVKD. CDR3 nucleotide sequence: TGTGCCATCGGACAGGGCGAAAACATTCAGTACTTC. Translating it yields CAIGQGENIQYF.

Notes on this clone: The conserved phenylalanine or tryptophan normally closing the CDR3 is absent here, so this likely arose from a read error. The chain links TRBV4-1 to TRBJ1-2, with D perhaps matching TRBD1 (6 bases). The CDR3 sequence is 13 residues long. Per germline, CDR1 MGHRA and CDR2 YSYEKL. Trimming stripped 10 bases from V and 4 bases from J, with 16 bases between. DNA for the CDR3: TGCGCCACCTCAGGGGAGGGGGGCTATGGCTACACCGTC. Amino acids: CATSGEGGYGYTV.